The 20 T cell receptor beta chains in this list originate from one sample, sequenced in a study of radiotherapy plus CTLA-4 blockade in lung cancer. The method was immunoSEQ multiplex PCR; TCRdb's version includes in-frame clones alone and lacks a portion of them. The table includes 23,000 or so clones, roughly 70% detected once. Sequences were derived from peripheral blood, sampled from a patient treated with radiotherapy plus ipilimumab. The receptors come from a human donor with non-small cell lung cancer whose response to radiotherapy plus ipilimumab could not be evaluated.

The rearrangement joins TRBV11-2 to TRBJ2-7; 11 bases agree with TRBD2. Germline-derived CDR1 and CDR2 are SGHAT and FQNNGV. The V and J ends lost 5 bases and 4 bases, in that order; junction bases with no gene match: 13. CDR3 size: 17 residues. This CDR3 reads CASSPGTSGGLGYEQYF. The CDR3 coding sequence is TGTGCCAGCAGCCCCGGGACTAGCGGTGGATTAGGATACGAGCAGTACTTC.

The genes are TRBV4-1 and TRBJ2-3, with 8 bases fitting TRBD1. In germline, CDR1 is MGHRA, CDR2 YSYEKL. CDR3 size: 17 residues. J lost 6 bases, V lost 6 bases, and 17 bases had no gene match. The CDR3 region is CASRIGQGPIGGDTQYF. Here the CDR3 DNA reads TGCGCCAGCAGAATAGGACAGGGACCAATAGGCGGGGATACGCAGTATTTT.

The V and J genes are TRBV5-6 and TRBJ1-3, with D perhaps matching TRBD1 (6 bases). Germline V gene sequence: CDR1 SGHDT, CDR2 YYEEEE. V gave up 5 bases and J gave up 4 bases, with 13 bases separating them. The CDR3 covers 14 residues. CDR3 in amino acids: CASRSAGVGNTIYF. CDR3 in DNA: TGTGCCAGCAGGTCGGCAGGGGTAGGAAACACCATATATTTT.

The sample holds one count of this clone. This chain links TRBV5-4 with TRBJ2-1; TRBD1 matches at 7 bases. Germline V gives CDR1 SGHNT, CDR2 YYREEE (reference sequence). The CDR3 is made up of 15 amino acids. Germline trimming cut 4 bases from V and 0 bases from J; bases unmatched to any gene: 4. CDR3 DNA: TGTGCCAGCAGCCGGGACAGCAGCTCCTACAATGAGCAGTTCTTC. Its translation is CASSRDSSSYNEQFF.

The chain uses TRBV13 and TRBJ1-1, with 7 bases lining up with TRBD1. V gave up 7 bases and J gave up 4 bases; unmatched junction bases: 0. This CDR3 is built from 11 residues. The V gene's germline CDR1 is PRHDT and CDR2 FYEKMQ (reference sequence). CDR3 DNA: TGTGCCAGCACAGGGGGCACTGAAGCTTTCTTT. Amino acid sequence: CASTGGTEAFF.

A single count supports this clone. The V gene is TRBV19, the J gene TRBJ1-5, with TRBD1 as a possible D gene (5 bases). The CDR3 is 15 amino acids. The ends were cut back, 5 bases at V and 0 bases at J, with 11 bases in the middle. The germline CDR1 and CDR2 sequences are LNHDA and SQIVND (reference sequence). CDR3 in amino acids: CASSPRQGSNQPQHF. The CDR3 DNA is TGTGCCAGTAGTCCCCGGCAGGGTAGCAATCAGCCCCAGCATTTT. Looking up the rest from reference TRBV19 and TRBJ1-5 gives the full variable domain: DGGITQSPKYLFRKEGQNVTLSCEQNLNHDAMYWYRQDPGQGLRLIYYSQIVNDFQKGDIAEGYSVSREKKESFPLTVTSAQKNPTAFYLCASSPRQGSNQPQHFGDGTRLSIL.

The chain couples TRBV25-1 to TRBJ1-5; a weak D match, TRBD1 (6 bases). The V and J ends lost 4 bases and 6 bases respectively, with 13 bases between them. CDR1 MGHDK and CDR2 SYGVNS come from the germline V gene. The CDR3 runs to 14 residues. CDR3 nucleotides: TGTGCCAGCAGTGGAGGGGGTGTGTTTCAGCCCCAGCATTTT. It encodes CASSGGGVFQPQHF.

The chain uses TRBV10-3 and TRBJ2-7; no clear D. V lost 3 bases and J lost 3, with 12 bases in between. Germline V gene lookup returns CDR1 ENHRY and CDR2 SYGVKD. The CDR3 covers 14 residues. The CDR3 DNA reads as TGTGCCATCAGTGATCTTAGCCGTAACTACGAGCAGTACTTC. Translated: CAISDLSRNYEQYF.

This chain links TRBV5-4 with TRBJ2-5, with 8 nucleotides matching TRBD2. CDR1 SGHNT and CDR2 YYREEE come from the germline V gene (reference sequence). CDR3 length equals 16 residues. Losses at the gene ends were 2 bases for V and 2 bases for J; bases not matched to a gene: 8. CDR3 coding DNA: TGTGCCAGCAGCTTATTAGCGGGAATGGGGCAAGAGACCCAGTACTTC. The encoded protein is CASSLLAGMGQETQYF.

The rearrangement joins TRBV7-9 to TRBJ2-2; 9 bases are shared with TRBD2. CDR3 length equals 16 residues. CDR1 and CDR2 (germline): SEHNR, FQNEAQ (reference sequence). V was pared by 4 bases and J by 5 bases, with 8 bases of the junction left unmatched. CDR3 nucleotide sequence: TGTGCCAGCAGCTCCCTGGGAGCGGGAGGAACCGGGGAGCTGTTTTTT. Encoded protein: CASSSLGAGGTGELFF.

This clone was recorded a few times. This rearrangement joins TRBV5-8 to TRBJ2-5; D remains ambiguous. V was pared by 0 bases and J by 0 bases, with 12 bases between. Germline-derived CDR1 and CDR2 are SGHTS and YDEGEE. The CDR3 runs to 16 residues. DNA for the CDR3: TGTGCCAGCAGCTTGGAAAGCAGACACTACCAAGAGACCCAGTACTTC. It codes for CASSLESRHYQETQYF.

The rearrangement links TRBV5-1 to TRBJ2-5, with 7 bases aligning to TRBD1. With the DNA end fitting TRBJ2-7 better, the J assignment may be wrong. Germline-derived CDR1 and CDR2 are SGHRS and YFSETQ. The CDR3 totals 15 residues. DNA for the CDR3: TGCGCCAGCCGCGTGGGTGGGACAGAGGCCTACGAGCAGTACTTC. Amino acid sequence: CASRVGGTEAYEQYF.

In the case of this clone: One junction end does not reproduce the germline sequence, and a read error may be involved. The chain couples TRBV7-9 to TRBJ2-7, with D perhaps TRBD1 (5 bases). The CDR3 sequence is 14 residues long. Germline values: CDR1 SEHNR, CDR2 FQNEAQ (reference sequence). The CDR3 coding sequence is TGTGCCAGCAGCTTAACGGCAGATTGGGATGCCAGGGACTTC. As protein: CASSLTADWDARDF.

This rearrangement joins TRBV6-4 to TRBJ2-1; 11 bases match TRBD2. V shed 0 bases, J shed 10 bases, and the junction held 8 bases outside the gene matches. The V gene's germline CDR1 is MRHNA and CDR2 SNTAGT. There are 16 residues in the CDR3. CDR3 sequence (DNA): TGTGCCAGCAGTGACTCCCTCACTAGCGGGAGAAAAGAGCAGTTCTTC. Residues: CASSDSLTSGRKEQFF.

The chain couples TRBV28 to TRBJ2-3; D unclear. CDR1 and CDR2 from the germline V gene are MDHEN and SYDVKM. The CDR3 length is 14 residues. V lost 6 bases and J lost 4, with 14 bases in between. The CDR3 loop reads CASRTQIPPDTQYF. CDR3 DNA: TGTGCCAGCAGGACACAGATCCCACCAGATACGCAGTATTTT. The full variable domain, completed using reference TRBV28 and TRBJ2-3, is DVKVTQSSRYLVKRTGEKVFLECVQDMDHENMFWYRQDPGLGLRLIYFSYDVKMKEKGDIPEGYSVSREKKERFSLILESASTNQTSMYLCASRTQIPPDTQYFGPGTRLTVL.

This clone appeared once. The chain links TRBV12-5 to TRBJ2-3, with 13 nucleotides matching TRBD2. Germline CDR1 reads LGHNT; CDR2 reads FRNRAP. The CDR3 is 16 amino acids. With 3 bases clipped from V and 2 bases from J, the junction kept 2 bases outside the gene matches. The CDR3: CASGFGLAGATDTQYF. The CDR3 DNA follows: TGTGCTAGTGGTTTCGGACTAGCGGGAGCCACAGATACGCAGTATTTT.

This clone was detected a few times. CDR3 sequence: CASSFPTSGRARVYEQYF. CDR3 nucleotide sequence: TGTGCCAGCAGCTTTCCGACTAGCGGGAGGGCCAGGGTCTACGAGCAGTACTTC. The chain has TRBV11-3 and TRBJ2-5, with 14 bases lining up with TRBD2. The J call may be wrong; the DNA end is better matched by TRBJ2-7. The V gene's germline CDR1 is SGHNT and CDR2 YENEEA. CDR3 size: 18 residues.

The gene calls are TRBV7-2 and TRBJ2-5; D might be TRBD2 (6 bases). The assigned J gene may be wrong: the sequence end matches TRBJ2-7 better. In germline, CDR1 is SGHTA, CDR2 FQGNSA. The CDR3 is made up of 13 amino acids. Here the CDR3 DNA reads TGTGCCAGCACTCGAGCGGGCGCCTACGAGCAGTACTTC. Translation: CASTRAGAYEQYF.

V is TRBV6-4 and J is TRBJ2-1; tentatively, D is TRBD2 (5 bases). Germline V CDR1 and CDR2: MRHNA, SNTAGT. The CDR3 runs to 16 residues. Trimming took 4 bases from V and 1 from J, leaving 14 bases between them. The CDR3 nucleotides read TGTGCCAGCAGTGTCGAAGCGGCGACGTCCTACAATGAGCAGTTCTTC. Its translation is CASSVEAATSYNEQFF.

This sequence joins TRBV27 and TRBJ1-1; TRBD1 agrees at 7 bases. CDR1 is MNHEY and CDR2 is SMNVEV in the germline V gene (reference sequence). The V and J ends lost 2 bases and 2 bases, in that order; junction bases with no gene match: 11. This CDR3 is 17 amino acids long. DNA for the CDR3: TGTGCCAGCAGTTTACTTTTCTCCCGGGACAGAAACACTGAAGCTTTCTTT. Translated, it gives CASSLLFSRDRNTEAFF.